The rows below give T cell receptor beta chains drawn from one sample of a study of blood T cell repertoires in COVID-19. Generated by immunoSEQ multiplex PCR, the TCRdb table keeps only in-frame clones and is missing some. The sample has hundreds of thousands of clones, 70% to 90% seen once. Sequenced input: peripheral blood. Receptor source: a man aged 18-30 years with active or convalescent COVID-19. Both conserved end residues are trimmed from each CDR3.

J gene: TRBJ1-1; V gene: TRBV6-5; CDR3 protein: ASSYSGLRNTEAF
J gene: TRBJ1-2; V gene: TRBV10-3; CDR3 protein: AISEGTDYGYT
J gene: TRBJ1-3; V gene: TRBV18; CDR3 protein: ASSPNREGNTIY
J gene: TRBJ2-7; V gene: TRBV5-1; CDR3 protein: ASSLGTARGYEQY
J gene: TRBJ1-4; V gene: TRBV15; CDR3 protein: ATSSQRQPLNEKLF
J gene: TRBJ1-2; V gene: TRBV11-2; CDR3 protein: ASSSYRGRNYGYT
J gene: TRBJ1-1; V gene: TRBV28; CDR3 protein: ASSSGDVEAF
J gene: TRBJ2-6; V gene: TRBV5-6; CDR3 protein: ASSFMSSGANVLT
J gene: TRBJ2-3; V gene: TRBV7-9; CDR3 protein: ASSLAGGPGTDTQY
J gene: TRBJ1-4; V gene: TRBV24-1; CDR3 protein: ATSDPRTGLGEKLF
J gene: TRBJ1-2; V gene: TRBV9; CDR3 protein: ASSPSGINYGYT
J gene: TRBJ2-3; V gene: TRBV5-1; CDR3 protein: ASSPISTDTQY
J gene: TRBJ1-1; V gene: TRBV30; CDR3 protein: AWSGRGNTEAF
J gene: TRBJ2-7; V gene: TRBV5-5; CDR3 protein: ASSFPGQGYEQY
J gene: TRBJ2-1; V gene: TRBV15; CDR3 protein: ATSSTSGRAPYNEQF
J gene: TRBJ2-2; V gene: TRBV9; CDR3 protein: ASSPEGPGELF
J gene: TRBJ1-2; V gene: TRBV5-4; CDR3 protein: ASSLVGQGYGYT
J gene: TRBJ1-2; V gene: TRBV28; CDR3 protein: ASSSGGSNYGYT
J gene: TRBJ1-4; V gene: TRBV29-1; CDR3 protein: SVSRGTNEKLF
J gene: TRBJ1-2; V gene: TRBV7-2; CDR3 protein: ASRMTGDYGYT
J gene: TRBJ1-1; V gene: TRBV10-2; CDR3 protein: ASSESSRYTEAF
J gene: TRBJ2-5; V gene: TRBV19; CDR3 protein: ASRTDRLSKTQY
J gene: TRBJ2-7; V gene: TRBV6-5; CDR3 protein: ASSYYGGSYEQY
J gene: TRBJ1-1; V gene: TRBV14; CDR3 protein: ASSLSRSTEAF
J gene: TRBJ1-1; V gene: TRBV7-9; CDR3 protein: ASSLGGRGTEAF
J gene: TRBJ2-5; V gene: TRBV21-1; CDR3 protein: ASITTGLAEETQY
J gene: TRBJ1-5; V gene: TRBV27; CDR3 protein: ASRPTWGGNQPQH
J gene: TRBJ1-2; V gene: TRBV7-2; CDR3 protein: ASSHTQGRGYT
J gene: TRBJ2-3; V gene: TRBV9; CDR3 protein: ASSVGSGLDTQY
J gene: TRBJ2-3; V gene: TRBV7-3; CDR3 protein: ASSLGGRTDTQY
J gene: TRBJ2-2; V gene: TRBV25-1; CDR3 protein: ASSEWGAGELF
J gene: TRBJ2-4; V gene: TRBV6-2/TRBV6-3; CDR3 protein: ASSYSGKAKNIQY
J gene: TRBJ2-5; V gene: TRBV3-1/TRBV3-2; CDR3 protein: ASSQWSRRDQETQY